This T cell receptor (beta chain) emerged from a study of blood T cell repertoires in COVID-19. Study summary: Acute and convalescent COVID-19 samples came from the United States, Italy and Spain. PBMCs, B-cell-depleted T cells, or T cells provided the cDNA or gDNA that made up the material.

Profiled with immunoSEQ multiplex PCR; TCRdb holds only in-frame clones, not every one. The table includes 60,000 to 80,000 clones, approximately 80% detected once. This clone has a handful of counts. V lost 4 bases, J lost 3 bases, and 15 bases lay in between. The CDR3 consists of 14 residues. Germline V gene sequence: CDR1 SQVTM, CDR2 ANQGSEA. The sample taken for sequencing was PBMCs or T cells enriched from blood (not recorded which). The chain has TRBV29-1 and TRBJ1-2; D may be TRBD1 (5 bases). The clonotype originates from a woman between 40 and 50 years old with acute COVID-19. In DNA, the CDR3 is TGCAGCGTTGTCGGGGGGAATTCGGACTATGGCTACACCTTC. As protein: CSVVGGNSDYGYTF.